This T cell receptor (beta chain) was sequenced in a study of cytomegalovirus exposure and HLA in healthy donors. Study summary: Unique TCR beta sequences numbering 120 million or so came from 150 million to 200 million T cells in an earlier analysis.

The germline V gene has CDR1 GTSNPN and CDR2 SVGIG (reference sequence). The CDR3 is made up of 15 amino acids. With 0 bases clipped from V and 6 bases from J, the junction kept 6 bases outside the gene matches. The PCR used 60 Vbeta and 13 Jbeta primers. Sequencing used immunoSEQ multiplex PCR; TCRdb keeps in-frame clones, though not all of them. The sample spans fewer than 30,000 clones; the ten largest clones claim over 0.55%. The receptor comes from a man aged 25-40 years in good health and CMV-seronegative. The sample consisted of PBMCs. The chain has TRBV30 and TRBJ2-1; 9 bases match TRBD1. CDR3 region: CAWSVGTGNINEQFF. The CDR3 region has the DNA TGTGCCTGGAGTGTAGGGACAGGGAACATCAATGAGCAGTTCTTC.